Sequencing of this T cell receptor (beta chain) was carried out in a study of identical twins. The table lists this clonotype with a few counts. Trimming shortened V by 1 base and J by 0 bases, and 10 bases separated the two germline ends. The CDR3 is made up of 15 amino acids. The germline V gene has CDR1 SGHRS and CDR2 YFSETQ. TCRdb called the 5' RACE reads again in MiXCR, with one record for every CDR3 protein. The sample yields about 250,000 distinct CDR3 sequences, 6% to 8.5% seen once. This sample also appeared in a second study, on yellow fever vaccine responses in identical twins. That paper states: Reportedly, the response of twins' T cells to the vaccine seemed partly convergent, partly personalized.

The origin of this receptor is a woman aged 18-29 years in good health. The sequenced sample was CD8+ T cells sorted from blood. The V and J genes are TRBV5-1 and TRBJ2-5; weak D call: TRBD2 (6 bases). The CDR3 region is CASSLSRDYQETQYF. The CDR3 bases are TGCGCCAGCAGCTTGAGCAGGGACTACCAAGAGACCCAGTACTTC.